This TCR beta chain was recovered during a study of blood T cells in healthy people across ages (dated by TCRdb to 2013 to 2016). Study-level background: In model experiments, template switching captured roughly one uniquely barcoded TCR beta cDNA molecule for every two T cells. The study measured age-related changes in TCR beta repertoire diversity using deep sequencing normalized with unique cDNA molecular identifiers. The donors were divided into four age groups: young (average around 16 years), middle-aged (roughly 40), aged (about 61) and long-lived (approximately 74). Donors of different ages were randomly distributed across sequencing lanes to avoid experimental bias. Two additional independent replicas of 1 million unique cDNA reads from the same blood draw were analyzed for two donors (one aged 18 to 29 and one aged 80 or older). Beyond this particular receptor, the publication reports: Compared with the aged group, the long-lived group had more naive CD4+ T cells, fewer expanded clones and increased TCR diversity, suggesting age selection. As age increased, observed TCR beta diversity per million T cells dropped in a roughly linear way, and a significant reduction was already evident by age about 40. Total diversity estimates from one million sequenced T cells were considered lower bounds and underestimates. Since profiling was done on bulk unsorted PBMCs, naive and antigen-experienced compartments could not be conclusively compared. Because the CMV infection status of the donors was unknown, age-related changes in expanded clonotypes may potentially have been confounded. A strong correlation was found between observed TCR beta diversity and the percentage of naive T cells measured by flow cytometry.

Libraries came from 5' RACE. The reads were generated on an Illumina HiSeq 2500. A second PCR of about 7 to 12 cycles was performed with a sample-barcoded 5' primer and a J-beta primer mix. A unique molecular identifier was introduced onto each TCR beta cDNA molecule by a template-switch 5' adaptor carrying 12 random nucleotides. Each sample yielded at least 3 million CDR3-containing paired-end reads. All of the RNA was converted into first-strand cDNA using the Mint cDNA synthesis kit, with a TRBC-specific oligonucleotide serving as the primer. All cDNA was treated with uracil-DNA glycosylase and then went through a first 18-cycle PCR with the universal primers M1SS and BC2_uni_R. Per the authors' processing: Normalization of each sample was performed by random selection of 1 million high-quality reads, each carrying a distinct molecular identifier. Instead of being binned into consensus sequences, reads that shared molecular identifiers were thrown out. CDR3 identification, clonotype clustering and error correction used MiTCR with a Q25 quality threshold and the strictest error-elimination algorithm. A nonparametric unseen species model with Euler transformation was used to estimate a lower bound on total TCR beta diversity. The public sequencing data were trimmed at Q25 with fastp and processed into clonotypes with MiXCR by TCRdb, which kept only in-frame beta chains. Every CDR3 protein is listed once, alongside the most common genes and DNA of its rows. Clone size and V and J calls follow TCRdb, not the original study. For this sample the table gives approximately 940,000 distinct CDR3 sequences, of which 45% to 50% were detected only once. Clones ranked in the top ten supply 13% of the sample.

For this clonotype: Its antigen remains undetermined. Base quality data are lacking; no much larger clone is found one base away.

Systemically healthy Caucasian individuals from Russia, around 39 in total and aged about 6 to 95 years, were included as donors. Roughly 11 milliliters of peripheral blood were drawn from each donor into EDTA-treated Vacutainer tubes. Ficoll-Paque density-gradient centrifugation was used to isolate PBMCs, with at least 6.5 million obtained per sample. Total RNA was extracted from PBMCs with Trizol reagent, with at least 5 micrograms obtained per sample. For every donor, an aliquot of PBMCs went through flow cytometry to measure the percentages of naive CD45RAhigh/CD27high T cells. Counted from cysteine to phenylalanine, this CDR3 has 14 amino acids. The retained sequence is limited to the CDR3, 42 bases, with the frame set at the first base. Via the germline V gene (reference sequence), CDR1 is DFQATT and CDR2 SNEGSKA. The germline ends are 14 bases apart after V is trimmed by 2 bases and J by 3 bases.

What was sequenced was blood. The source of this sequence is a man aged 25 to 45 in good health. The chain joins TRBV20-1 to TRBJ2-7, with the identity of the D gene unclear. Here the CDR3 is given as CSARPFSVSYEQYF. The nucleotides read TGCAGTGCTAGACCATTTTCAGTCAGCTACGAGCAGTACTTC.